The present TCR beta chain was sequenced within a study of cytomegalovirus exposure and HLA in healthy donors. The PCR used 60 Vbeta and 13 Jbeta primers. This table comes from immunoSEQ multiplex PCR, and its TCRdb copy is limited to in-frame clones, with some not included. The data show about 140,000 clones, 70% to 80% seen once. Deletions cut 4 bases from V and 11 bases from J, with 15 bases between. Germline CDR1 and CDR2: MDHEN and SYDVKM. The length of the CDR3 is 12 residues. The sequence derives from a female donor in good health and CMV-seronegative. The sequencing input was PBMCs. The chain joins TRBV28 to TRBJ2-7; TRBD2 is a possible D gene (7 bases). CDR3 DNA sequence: TGTGCCAGCAGTTGGCGGGGGCCGCTAGAGTACTTC. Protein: CASSWRGPLEYF.